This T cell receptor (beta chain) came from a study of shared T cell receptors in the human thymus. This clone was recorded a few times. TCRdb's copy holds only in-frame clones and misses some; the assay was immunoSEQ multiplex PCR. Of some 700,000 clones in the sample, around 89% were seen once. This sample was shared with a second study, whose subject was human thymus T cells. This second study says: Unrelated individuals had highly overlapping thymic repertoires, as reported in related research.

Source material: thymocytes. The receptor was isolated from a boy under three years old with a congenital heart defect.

For the CDR3, the DNA is TGTGCCAGCAGTGCAGGCAGGGGTCGATACACTGAAGCTTTCTTT. This encodes CASSAGRGRYTEAFF. The chain combines TRBV6-1 with TRBJ1-1, with D tentatively TRBD1 (6 bases). The CDR3 contains 15 residues. Germline V CDR1 and CDR2: MNHNS, SASEGT. V was pared by 4 bases and J by 3 bases, with 15 bases between.